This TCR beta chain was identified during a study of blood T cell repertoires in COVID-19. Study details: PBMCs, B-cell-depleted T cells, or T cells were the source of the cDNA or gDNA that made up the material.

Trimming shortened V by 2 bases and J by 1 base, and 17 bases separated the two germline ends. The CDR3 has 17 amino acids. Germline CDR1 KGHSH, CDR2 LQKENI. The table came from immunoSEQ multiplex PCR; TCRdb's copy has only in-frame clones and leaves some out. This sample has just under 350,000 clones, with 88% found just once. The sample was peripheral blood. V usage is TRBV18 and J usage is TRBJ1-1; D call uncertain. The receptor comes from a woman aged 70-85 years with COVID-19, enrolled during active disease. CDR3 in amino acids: CASSPKRAERENTEAFF. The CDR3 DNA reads TGTGCCAGCTCACCAAAGCGTGCAGAGAGAGAGAACACTGAAGCTTTCTTT.